A selection of T cell receptor beta chains follows, all from one sample in a study of T-cell memory formation after mild COVID-19. Each CDR3 protein is one row after TCRdb ran MiXCR on the 5' RACE reads. The data show about 350,000 distinct CDR3 sequences, with roughly 15% seen just once and roughly 20% held by the top ten. Material for sequencing was PBMCs or a T cell subset sorted from them (not recorded which). These receptors all stem from a man between 18 and 35 years old who had mild COVID-19 (a few samples of this study predate the infection). Cell type and time point are not known. Each CDR3 is given with its conserved first and last residue. A D gene is named only where the DNA matches it firmly. Rows give clone size only sometimes, using once, few, many, or a class for an expanded clone.

D: .; size: .; J: TRBJ2-3; V: TRBV7-8; CDR3: CASSLEDTASTDTQYF; DNA: TGTGCCAGCAGCTTAGAAGACACAGCTAGCACAGATACGCAGTATTTT
D: .; size: few; J: TRBJ2-3; V: TRBV11-1; CDR3: CASSLPGETLTDTQYF; DNA: TGTGCCAGCAGCTTACCGGGCGAGACCCTCACAGATACGCAGTATTTT
D: .; size: .; J: TRBJ1-1; V: TRBV20-1; CDR3: CSAPEPGNTEAFF; DNA: TGCAGTGCCCCGGAGCCCGGGAACACTGAAGCTTTCTTT
D: TRBD1; size: few; J: TRBJ2-3; V: TRBV18; CDR3: CASCDRETDTQYF; DNA: TGTGCCAGCTGCGACAGGGAGACAGATACGCAGTATTTT
D: TRBD2; size: .; J: TRBJ2-4; V: TRBV15; CDR3: CATSRHTPSSGAQYF; DNA: TGTGCCACCAGCAGACATACCCCCTCAAGCGGGGCTCAGTACTTC
D: .; size: few; J: TRBJ2-3; V: TRBV12-3/TRBV12-4; CDR3: CASSPLGPLSTDTQYF; DNA: TGTGCCAGCAGCCCCCTGGGGCCTCTTAGCACAGATACGCAGTATTTT
D: .; size: .; J: TRBJ2-1; V: TRBV2; CDR3: CASKLADWDSYNEQFF; DNA: TGTGCCAGCAAACTAGCTGACTGGGACTCCTACAATGAGCAGTTCTTC
D: TRBD2; size: .; J: TRBJ2-1; V: TRBV12-3/TRBV12-4; CDR3: CASSGLAGGGEQFF; DNA: TGTGCCAGCAGCGGACTAGCGGGGGGGGGAGAGCAGTTCTTC
D: TRBD2; size: .; J: TRBJ2-3; V: TRBV6-5; CDR3: CASGYTAGELTDTQYF; DNA: TGTGCCAGCGGCTATACAGCGGGGGAGCTCACAGATACGCAGTATTTT
D: TRBD2; size: few; J: TRBJ2-5; V: TRBV4-1; CDR3: CASSQEDSGGPLVTQYF; DNA: TGCGCCAGCAGCCAAGAGGATAGCGGGGGGCCCCTGGTGACCCAGTACTTC
D: .; size: .; J: TRBJ1-2; V: TRBV9; CDR3: CASGGTLDYGYTF; DNA: TGTGCCAGCGGGGGCACCCTCGACTATGGCTACACCTTC
D: TRBD2; size: many; J: TRBJ2-3; V: TRBV5-1; CDR3: CASSLRSGGPSDTQYF; DNA: TGCGCCAGCAGCTTGAGAAGCGGGGGGCCCTCAGATACGCAGTATTTT
D: TRBD1; size: .; J: TRBJ2-7; V: TRBV27; CDR3: CASSEPGQLSYEQYF; DNA: TGTGCCAGCAGTGAACCGGGACAGCTCTCCTACGAGCAGTACTTC
D: .; size: .; J: TRBJ1-5; V: TRBV6-5; CDR3: CASRRQSNQPQHF; DNA: TGTGCCAGCAGAAGACAGTCCAATCAGCCCCAGCATTTT
D: TRBD1; size: .; J: TRBJ1-5; V: TRBV7-9; CDR3: CASSVPEDRVGNSNQPQHF; DNA: TGTGCCAGCAGCGTGCCCGAAGACAGGGTGGGGAATAGCAATCAGCCCCAGCATTTT
D: TRBD1; size: many; J: TRBJ1-1; V: TRBV12-5; CDR3: CASGAGTGITEAFF; DNA: TGTGCTAGTGGAGCCGGGACAGGGATAACTGAAGCTTTCTTT
D: TRBD2; size: .; J: TRBJ2-1; V: TRBV4-1; CDR3: CASSQDGFRGGRNNEQFF; DNA: TGCGCCAGCAGCCAAGATGGGTTTCGGGGGGGCAGGAACAATGAGCAGTTCTTC
D: .; size: .; J: TRBJ2-5; V: TRBV5-6; CDR3: CASQGQETQYF; DNA: TGTGCCAGCCAAGGACAAGAGACCCAGTACTTC
D: .; size: few; J: TRBJ2-1; V: TRBV20-1; CDR3: CSARDQGTSYNEQFF; DNA: TGCAGTGCTAGAGATCAGGGGACCTCGTACAATGAGCAGTTCTTC
D: .; size: .; J: TRBJ2-1; V: TRBV5-6; CDR3: CASSLLDGGGLDNEQFF; DNA: TGTGCCAGCAGCTTGTTGGATGGAGGCGGTTTGGACAATGAGCAGTTCTTC
D: TRBD1; size: few; J: TRBJ1-2; V: TRBV3-1; CDR3: CASSHLTGGNGYTF; DNA: TGTGCCAGCAGCCACCTCACAGGGGGTAATGGCTACACCTTC
D: .; size: few; J: TRBJ2-1; V: TRBV9; CDR3: CASSVAAHNEQFF; DNA: TGTGCCAGCAGCGTAGCGGCCCACAATGAGCAGTTCTTC
D: .; size: .; J: TRBJ2-5; V: TRBV9; CDR3: CASSVSGDFSETQYF; DNA: TGTGCCAGCAGCGTGTCAGGGGACTTTTCAGAGACCCAGTACTTC
D: .; size: few; J: TRBJ2-2; V: TRBV2; CDR3: CASRRSTGNTGELFF; DNA: TGTGCCAGCAGACGGTCCACAGGGAACACCGGGGAGCTGTTTTTT
D: TRBD1; size: .; J: TRBJ1-2; V: TRBV5-1; CDR3: CASSLGTGQDNYGYTF; DNA: TGCGCCAGCAGCTTGGGTACCGGACAGGACAACTATGGCTACACCTTC
D: .; size: .; J: TRBJ2-5; V: TRBV7-6; CDR3: CASSLNSGQQETQYF; DNA: TGTGCCAGCAGCTTAAATTCGGGCCAGCAAGAGACCCAGTACTTC
D: TRBD2; size: many; J: TRBJ2-3; V: TRBV5-1; CDR3: CASSPYSGGGATDTQYF; DNA: TGCGCCAGCAGCCCCTACTCGGGCGGGGGAGCCACAGATACGCAGTATTTT
D: .; size: many; J: TRBJ1-2; V: TRBV20-1; CDR3: CSARGNPGDYGYTF; DNA: TGCAGTGCTAGAGGGAACCCTGGGGACTATGGCTACACCTTC
D: TRBD1; size: .; J: TRBJ2-2; V: TRBV3-1; CDR3: CASSHRQGETGELFF; DNA: TGTGCCAGCAGCCATCGACAGGGGGAGACCGGGGAGCTGTTTTTT
D: TRBD1; size: .; J: TRBJ1-3; V: TRBV29-1; CDR3: CSVSTGRNTIYF; DNA: TGCAGCGTGTCGACAGGGAGGAACACCATATATTTT
D: .; size: many; J: TRBJ2-7; V: TRBV11-2; CDR3: CASSFGIGAVTYEQYF; DNA: TGTGCCAGCAGCTTCGGGATTGGGGCAGTGACTTACGAGCAGTACTTC
D: .; size: few; J: TRBJ2-4; V: TRBV4-3; CDR3: CASSRTLVVKNIQYF; DNA: TGCGCCAGCAGCAGGACCCTGGTGGTCAAAAACATTCAGTACTTC
D: .; size: once; J: TRBJ1-1; V: TRBV6-4; CDR3: CASSESPNTEAFF; DNA: TGTGCCAGCAGTGAATCCCCGAACACTGAAGCTTTCTTT
D: .; size: .; J: TRBJ1-2; V: TRBV29-1; CDR3: CSVRDIGFYGYTF; DNA: TGCAGCGTTCGGGACATCGGGTTCTATGGCTACACCTTC
D: .; size: .; J: TRBJ2-1; V: TRBV4-3; CDR3: CASSVERLSGNEQFF; DNA: TGCGCCAGCAGTGTCGAGCGACTCTCCGGTAATGAGCAGTTCTTC
D: .; size: .; J: TRBJ2-2; V: TRBV30; CDR3: CAWTIGPGHSNTGELFF; DNA: TGTGCCTGGACAATCGGGCCGGGACACTCGAACACCGGGGAGCTGTTTTTT
D: .; size: few; J: TRBJ1-4; V: TRBV3-1; CDR3: CASSQSGQTINEKLFF; DNA: TGTGCCAGCAGCCAGAGCGGACAGACGATTAATGAAAAACTGTTTTTT
D: .; size: .; J: TRBJ1-4; V: TRBV3-1; CDR3: CASSQDQNEKLFF; DNA: TGTGCCAGCAGCCAAGACCAAAATGAAAAACTGTTTTTT
D: .; size: .; J: TRBJ1-5; V: TRBV6-1; CDR3: CASSEALGSEQPQHF; DNA: TGTGCCAGCAGTGAAGCGCTAGGGAGTGAGCAGCCCCAGCATTTT
D: .; size: few; J: TRBJ2-2; V: TRBV27; CDR3: CASSLDMTLTGELFF; DNA: TGTGCCAGCAGCCTAGACATGACTCTGACCGGGGAGCTGTTTTTT
D: .; size: .; J: TRBJ2-1; V: TRBV3-1; CDR3: CASSQDNGSGSEQFF; DNA: TGTGCCAGCAGCCAAGATAATGGGTCGGGTAGCGAGCAGTTCTTC
D: .; size: .; J: TRBJ2-3; V: TRBV7-2; CDR3: CASSRLTGTRDTQYF; DNA: TGTGCCAGCAGCCGCTTAACAGGGACCAGGGATACGCAGTATTTT
D: .; size: few; J: TRBJ1-1; V: TRBV7-8; CDR3: CASSLLELNTEAFF; DNA: TGTGCCAGCAGCTTACTCGAGTTGAACACTGAAGCTTTCTTT
D: .; size: many; J: TRBJ1-1; V: TRBV6-2/TRBV6-3; CDR3: CASSSLKGSFMNTEAFF; DNA: TGTGCCAGCAGTTCCCTAAAGGGTTCTTTTATGAACACTGAAGCTTTCTTT
D: TRBD2; size: .; J: TRBJ2-7; V: TRBV6-2/TRBV6-3; CDR3: CASSYSMRTSGGQKDEQYF; DNA: TGTGCCAGCAGTTACTCGATGCGGACTAGCGGGGGGCAAAAGGACGAGCAGTACTTC